The 10 T cell receptor beta chains in this list originate from one sample, sequenced in a study of blood T cell repertoires in COVID-19. TCRdb's table, derived via immunoSEQ multiplex PCR, lists solely in-frame clones and lacks some. The data contain 150,000 or so clones, roughly 89% of them singletons. Sequencing was performed on peripheral blood. Receptor source: a man aged 50-59 years with acute or convalescent COVID-19.

The chain is built from TRBV5-1 and TRBJ1-2, with a weak D call TRBD1 (6 bases). CDR1 is SGHRS, CDR2 YFSETQ, per germline. The CDR3 extends over 16 amino acids. V was trimmed by 4 bases and J by 3 bases, leaving 19 bases between them. The CDR3: CASSPAVGGRDYGYTF. CDR3 sequence (DNA): TGCGCCAGCAGCCCAGCCGTCGGGGGGCGAGACTATGGCTACACCTTC.

The rearrangement joins TRBV5-1 to TRBJ2-7; 9 bases line up with TRBD2. CDR1 is SGHRS and CDR2 is YFSETQ in the germline V gene. There are 14 residues in the CDR3. V trimming: 4 bases; J trimming: 2 bases; junction bases outside the gene matches: 4. The CDR3 is CASSRGLATYEQYF. In DNA form, the CDR3 reads TGCGCCAGCAGCAGGGGACTAGCTACCTACGAGCAGTACTTC.

The rearrangement joins TRBV28 to TRBJ2-7; 14 bases fit TRBD2. The ends lost 1 base at V and 5 bases at J; junction bases unmatched: 4. The germline V gene has CDR1 MDHEN and CDR2 SYDVKM. The CDR3 runs to 16 residues. The CDR3 reads CASSLSGTSGSHEQYF. The CDR3 DNA is TGTGCCAGCAGTTTATCAGGGACTAGCGGGAGCCACGAGCAGTACTTC.

The rearrangement uses TRBV19 and TRBJ2-5, with D possibly matching TRBD2 (6 bases). Between the trimmed V and J ends, which lost 7 bases and 0 bases, there was a span of 9 bases. The CDR3 extends over 13 amino acids. Germline V CDR1 and CDR2: LNHDA, SQIVND (reference sequence). CDR3 sequence reads: CASTRGDQETQYF. CDR3 bases: TGTGCCAGTACCCGCGGGGACCAAGAGACCCAGTACTTC. Full variable domain (outside the CDR3, taken from reference TRBV19 and TRBJ2-5): DGGITQSPKYLFRKEGQNVTLSCEQNLNHDAMYWYRQDPGQGLRLIYYSQIVNDFQKGDIAEGYSVSREKKESFPLTVTSAQKNPTAFYLCASTRGDQETQYFGPGTRLLVL.

The chain joins TRBV7-2 to TRBJ1-2, with TRBD1 identical over 8 bases. V shed 2 bases and J 7 bases; nucleotides not matched to a gene: 18. The CDR3 is 18 residues long. Per the germline V gene, CDR1 is SGHTA and CDR2 is FQGNSA. CDR3 loop: CASSLKIGTGDVKGGYTF. Here the CDR3 DNA reads TGTGCCAGCAGCTTAAAAATCGGGACAGGCGATGTTAAGGGTGGCTACACCTTC.

The chain recombines TRBV27 with TRBJ2-7; 9 bases line up with TRBD1. This CDR3 has 18 residues. V trimming: 5 bases; J trimming: 6 bases; junction bases outside the gene matches: 20. CDR1 is MNHEY, CDR2 SMNVEV, per germline (reference sequence). The CDR3 bases are TGTGCCAGCAGTCCCAGGGACGCGAAACCCGGGACAGGGTCCGAGCAGTACGTC. Translating it yields CASSPRDAKPGTGSEQYV.

The chain carries TRBV5-4 and TRBJ2-6; TRBD2 matches at 8 bases. Trimming at V came to 4 bases and at J to 0 bases, leaving 6 bases not matched to a gene. The CDR3 is made up of 17 amino acids. Germline loops: CDR1 SGHNT, CDR2 YYREEE (reference sequence). CDR3 loop: CASSPGGPGSGANVLTF. For the CDR3, the DNA is TGTGCCAGCAGCCCGGGGGGGCCGGGCTCTGGGGCCAACGTCCTGACTTTC.

The chain uses TRBV4-3 and TRBJ2-4, with 8 bases matching TRBD1. Germline CDR1 and CDR2: LGHNA and YSLEER. This CDR3 spans 16 amino acids. Trimming took 0 bases from V and 0 from J; bases not matched to a gene: 1. CDR3 sequence: CASSQEGQVAKNIQYF. CDR3 in DNA: TGCGCCAGCAGCCAAGAGGGACAGGTAGCCAAAAACATTCAGTACTTC.

This clone was seen only once. CDR3 DNA sequence: TGTGCCAGCAGCCGATCGACAGGGACCCTGGCCGGGGAGCTGTTTTTT. Its protein product is CASSRSTGTLAGELFF. This chain uses TRBV7-9 with TRBJ2-2, with 7 bases aligning to TRBD1. There are 16 residues in the CDR3. V dropped 5 bases and J dropped 6; count of bases not matched to a gene: 12. Per the germline V gene, CDR1 is SEHNR and CDR2 is FQNEAQ (reference sequence).

The chain employs TRBV7-9 and TRBJ2-2, with 9 bases lining up with TRBD1. The CDR3 is 17 amino acids. The J segment lost 4 bases and the V segment lost 5 bases, leaving 11 bases of the junction unmatched. CDR1 is SEHNR and CDR2 is FQNEAQ in the germline V gene (reference sequence). CDR3 sequence (DNA): TGTGCCAGCAGCGCCGCTCCGGGACAGGGAGGCACCGGGGAGCTGTTTTTT. Amino acids: CASSAAPGQGGTGELFF. Using reference TRBV7-9 and TRBJ2-2 for the parts outside the CDR3, the full variable domain is DTGVSQNPRHKITKRGQNVTFRCDPISEHNRLYWYRQTLGQGPEFLTYFQNEAQLEKSRLLSDRFSAERPKGSFSTLEIQRTEQGDSAMYLCASSAAPGQGGTGELFFGEGSRLTVL.